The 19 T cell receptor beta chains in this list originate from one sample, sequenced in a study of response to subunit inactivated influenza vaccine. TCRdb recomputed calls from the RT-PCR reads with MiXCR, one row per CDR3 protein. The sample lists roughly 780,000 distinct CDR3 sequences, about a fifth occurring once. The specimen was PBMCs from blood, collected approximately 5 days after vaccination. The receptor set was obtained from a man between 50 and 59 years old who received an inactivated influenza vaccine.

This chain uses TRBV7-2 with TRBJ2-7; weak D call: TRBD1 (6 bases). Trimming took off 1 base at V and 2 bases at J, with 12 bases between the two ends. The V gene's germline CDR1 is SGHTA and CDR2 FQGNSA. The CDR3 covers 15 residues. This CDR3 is CASSLGLGAAYEQYF. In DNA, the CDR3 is TGTGCCAGCAGCTTAGGCCTGGGGGCGGCCTACGAGCAGTACTTC.

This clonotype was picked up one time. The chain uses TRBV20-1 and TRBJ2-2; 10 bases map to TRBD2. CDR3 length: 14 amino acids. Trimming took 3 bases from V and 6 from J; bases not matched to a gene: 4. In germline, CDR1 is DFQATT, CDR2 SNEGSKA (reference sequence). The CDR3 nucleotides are TGCAGTGCTAGGGCTAGCGGGAGACCCGGGGAGCTGTTTTTT. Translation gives CSARASGRPGELFF.

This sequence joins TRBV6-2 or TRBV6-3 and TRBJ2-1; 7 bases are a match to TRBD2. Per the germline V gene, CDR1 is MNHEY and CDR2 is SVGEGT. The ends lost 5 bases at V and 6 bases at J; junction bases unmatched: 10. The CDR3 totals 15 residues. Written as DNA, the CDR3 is TGTGCCAGCAGTATAGGACTAGGTTCTATCAATGAGCAGTTCTTC. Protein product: CASSIGLGSINEQFF.

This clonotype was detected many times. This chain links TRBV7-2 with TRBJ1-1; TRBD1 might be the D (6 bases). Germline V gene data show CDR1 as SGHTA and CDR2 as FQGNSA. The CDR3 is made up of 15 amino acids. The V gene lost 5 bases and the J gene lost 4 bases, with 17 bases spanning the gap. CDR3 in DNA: TGTGCCAGCAGCATCCGGACAGCTTCGGGCACTGAAGCTTTCTTT. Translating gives CASSIRTASGTEAFF.

The CDR3, as DNA: TGTGCCAGCAACAACCCCACCGGGACCAACACCGGGGAGCTGTTTTTT. This sequence encodes CASNNPTGTNTGELFF. The chain links TRBV7-9 to TRBJ2-2; the D call may be TRBD1 or TRBD2 (5 bases each). The germline V gene has CDR1 SEHNR and CDR2 FQNEAQ (reference sequence). The CDR3 covers 16 residues. Trimming removed 7 bases at V and 2 bases at J, with 17 bases between.

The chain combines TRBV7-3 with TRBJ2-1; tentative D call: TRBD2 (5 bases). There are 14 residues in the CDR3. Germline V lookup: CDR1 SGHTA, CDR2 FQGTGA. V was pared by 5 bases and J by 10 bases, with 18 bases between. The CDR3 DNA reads TGTGCCAGCAGCCTGAACGCAATACCGGGGGAGCAGTTCTTC. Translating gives CASSLNAIPGEQFF.

This CDR3 reads CAISEDPAGGQETQYF. CDR3 nucleotide sequence: TGTGCCATCAGTGAGGATCCAGCGGGTGGGCAAGAGACCCAGTACTTC. This chain links TRBV10-3 with TRBJ2-5; D perhaps matches TRBD2 (6 bases). The CDR3 runs to 16 residues. Germline-derived CDR1 and CDR2 are ENHRY and SYGVKD. V lost 2 bases and J 2 bases, leaving 15 bases between the germline ends.

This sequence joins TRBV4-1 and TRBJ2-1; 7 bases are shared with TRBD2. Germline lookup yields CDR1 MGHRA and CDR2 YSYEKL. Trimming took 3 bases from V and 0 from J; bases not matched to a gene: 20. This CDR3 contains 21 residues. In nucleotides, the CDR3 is TGCGCCAGCAGCCACCCCCCTGGAGAACTAGCGCCGCTAAACTCCTACAATGAGCAGTTCTTC. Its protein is CASSHPPGELAPLNSYNEQFF.

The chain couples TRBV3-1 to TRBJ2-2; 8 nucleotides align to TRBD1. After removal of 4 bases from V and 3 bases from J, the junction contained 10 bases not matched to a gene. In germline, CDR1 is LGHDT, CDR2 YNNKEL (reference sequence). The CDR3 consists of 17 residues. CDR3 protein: CASSRFSGTGDTGELFF. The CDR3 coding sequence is TGTGCCAGCAGCCGGTTCTCCGGGACAGGAGACACCGGGGAGCTGTTTTTT. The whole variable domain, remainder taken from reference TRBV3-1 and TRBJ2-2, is DTAVSQTPKYLVTQMGNDKSIKCEQNLGHDTMYWYKQDSKKFLKIMFSYNNKELIINETVPNRFSPKSPDKAHLNLHINSLELGDSAVYFCASSRFSGTGDTGELFFGEGSRLTVL.

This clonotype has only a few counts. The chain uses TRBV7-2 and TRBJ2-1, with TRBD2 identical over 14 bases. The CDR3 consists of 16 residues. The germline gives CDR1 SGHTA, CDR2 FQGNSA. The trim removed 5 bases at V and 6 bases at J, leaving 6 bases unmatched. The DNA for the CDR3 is TGTGCCAGCAGCCCTCAGACTAGCGGGAGGGCCAATGAGCAGTTCTTC. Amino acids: CASSPQTSGRANEQFF. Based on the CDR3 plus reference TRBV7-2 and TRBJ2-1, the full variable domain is GAGVSQSPSNKVTEKGKDVELRCDPISGHTALYWYRQSLGQGLEFLIYFQGNSAPDKSGLPSDRFSAERTGGSVSTLTIQRTQQEDSAVYLCASSPQTSGRANEQFFGPGTRLTVL.

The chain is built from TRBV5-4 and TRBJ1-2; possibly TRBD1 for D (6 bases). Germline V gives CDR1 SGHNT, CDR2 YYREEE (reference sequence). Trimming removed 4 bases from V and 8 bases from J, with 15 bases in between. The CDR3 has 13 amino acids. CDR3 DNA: TGTGCCAGCAGCCCTGGGGGGGCGCGGGGCTACACCTTC. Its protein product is CASSPGGARGYTF.

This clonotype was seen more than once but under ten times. In DNA, the CDR3 is TGTGCCACCAGCAGATCTCCGGGACAGGGGGTAGATACGCAGTATTTT. Translation gives CATSRSPGQGVDTQYF. The chain carries TRBV15 and TRBJ2-3, with 11 nucleotides matching TRBD1. V shed 2 bases and J 5 bases; nucleotides not matched to a gene: 6. The germline CDR1 and CDR2 sequences are LNHNV and YYDKDF (reference sequence). The CDR3 contains 16 residues. Full variable domain (outside the CDR3, taken from reference TRBV15 and TRBJ2-3): DAMVIQNPRYQVTQFGKPVTLSCSQTLNHNVMYWYQQKSSQAPKLLFHYYDKDFNNEADTPDNFQSRRPNTSFCFLDIRSPGLGDTAMYLCATSRSPGQGVDTQYFGPGTRLTVL.

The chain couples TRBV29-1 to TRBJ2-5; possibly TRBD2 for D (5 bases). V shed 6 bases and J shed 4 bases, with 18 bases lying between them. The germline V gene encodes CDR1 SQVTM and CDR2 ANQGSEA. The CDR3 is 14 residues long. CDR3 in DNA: TGCAGCGTGAGAGGGATTCTTCTCGGAGAGACCCAGTACTTC. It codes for CSVRGILLGETQYF.

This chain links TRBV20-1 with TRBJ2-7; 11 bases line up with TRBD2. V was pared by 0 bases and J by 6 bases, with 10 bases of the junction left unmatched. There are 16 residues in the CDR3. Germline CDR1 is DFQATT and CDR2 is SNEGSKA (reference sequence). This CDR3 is CSARDNLGLAGLEQYF. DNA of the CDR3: TGCAGTGCTAGAGATAACCTCGGACTAGCGGGTCTCGAGCAGTACTTC.

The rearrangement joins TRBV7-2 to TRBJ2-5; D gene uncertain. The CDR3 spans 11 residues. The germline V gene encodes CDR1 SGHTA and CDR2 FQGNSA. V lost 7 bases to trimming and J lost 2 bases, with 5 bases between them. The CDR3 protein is CASNSQETQYF. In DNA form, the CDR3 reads TGTGCCAGCAACTCGCAAGAGACCCAGTACTTC.

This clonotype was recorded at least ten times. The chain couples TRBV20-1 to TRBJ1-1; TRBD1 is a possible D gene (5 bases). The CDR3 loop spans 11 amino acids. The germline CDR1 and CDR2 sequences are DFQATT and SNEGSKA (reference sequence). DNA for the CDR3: TGCAGGGACACTTCGGGCACTGAAGCTTTCTTT. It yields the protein CRDTSGTEAFF.

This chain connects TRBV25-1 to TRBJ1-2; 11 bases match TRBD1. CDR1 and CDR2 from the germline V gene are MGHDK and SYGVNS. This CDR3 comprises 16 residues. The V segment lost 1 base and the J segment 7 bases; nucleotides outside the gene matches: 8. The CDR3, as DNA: TGTGCCAGCAGTGAATCCAGGACAGGGGGCTTTGGTGGCTACACCTTC. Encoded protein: CASSESRTGGFGGYTF.

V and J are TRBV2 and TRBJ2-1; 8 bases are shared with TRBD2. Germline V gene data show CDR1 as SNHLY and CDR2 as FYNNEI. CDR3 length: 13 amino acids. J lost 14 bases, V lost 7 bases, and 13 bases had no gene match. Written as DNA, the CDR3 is TGTGCCAGCAAAGCCAGAGGACTAGCCGGTGAGTTCTTC. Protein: CASKARGLAGEFF.

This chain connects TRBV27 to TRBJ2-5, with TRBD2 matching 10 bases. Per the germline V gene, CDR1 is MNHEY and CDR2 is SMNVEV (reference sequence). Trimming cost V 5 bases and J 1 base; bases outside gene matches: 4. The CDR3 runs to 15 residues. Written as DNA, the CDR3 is TGTGCCAGCAGTGAGCTAGCGGGGGCCCAAGAGACCCAGTACTTC. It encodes CASSELAGAQETQYF.